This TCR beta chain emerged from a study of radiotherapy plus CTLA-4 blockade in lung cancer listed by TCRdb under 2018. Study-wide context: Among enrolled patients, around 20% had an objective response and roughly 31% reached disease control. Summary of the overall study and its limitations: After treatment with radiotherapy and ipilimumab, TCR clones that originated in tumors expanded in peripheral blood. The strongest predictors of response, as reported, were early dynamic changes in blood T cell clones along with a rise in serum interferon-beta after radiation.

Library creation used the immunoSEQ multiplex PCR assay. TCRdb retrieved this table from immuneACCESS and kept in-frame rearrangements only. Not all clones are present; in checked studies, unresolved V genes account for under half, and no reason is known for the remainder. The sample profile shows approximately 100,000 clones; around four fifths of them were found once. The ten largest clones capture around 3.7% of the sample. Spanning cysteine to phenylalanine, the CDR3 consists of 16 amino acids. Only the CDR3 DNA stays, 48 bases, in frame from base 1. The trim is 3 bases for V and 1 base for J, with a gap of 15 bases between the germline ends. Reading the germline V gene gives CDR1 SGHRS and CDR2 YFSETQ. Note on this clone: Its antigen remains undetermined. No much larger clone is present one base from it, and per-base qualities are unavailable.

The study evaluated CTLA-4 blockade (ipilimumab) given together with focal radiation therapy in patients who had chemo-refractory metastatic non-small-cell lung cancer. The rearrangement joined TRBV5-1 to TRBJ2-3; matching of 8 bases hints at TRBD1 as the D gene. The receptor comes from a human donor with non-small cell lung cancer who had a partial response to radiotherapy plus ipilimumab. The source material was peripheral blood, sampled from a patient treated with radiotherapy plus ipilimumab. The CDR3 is CASSWTGRDRTDTQYF. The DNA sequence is TGCGCCAGCAGCTGGACAGGGAGGGACCGCACAGATACGCAGTATTTT.